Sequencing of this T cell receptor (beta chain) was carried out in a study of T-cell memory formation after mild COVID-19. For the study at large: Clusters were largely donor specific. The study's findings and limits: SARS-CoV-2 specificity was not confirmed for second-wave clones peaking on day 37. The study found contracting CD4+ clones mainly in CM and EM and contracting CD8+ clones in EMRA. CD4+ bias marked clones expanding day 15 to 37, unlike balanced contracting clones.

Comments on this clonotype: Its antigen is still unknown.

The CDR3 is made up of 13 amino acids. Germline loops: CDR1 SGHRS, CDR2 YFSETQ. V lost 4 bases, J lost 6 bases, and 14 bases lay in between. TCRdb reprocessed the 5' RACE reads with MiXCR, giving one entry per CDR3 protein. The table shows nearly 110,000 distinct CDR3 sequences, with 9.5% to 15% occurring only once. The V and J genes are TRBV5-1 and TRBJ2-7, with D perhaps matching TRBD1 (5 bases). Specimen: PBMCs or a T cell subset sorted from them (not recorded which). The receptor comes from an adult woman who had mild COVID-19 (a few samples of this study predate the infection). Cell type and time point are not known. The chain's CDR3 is CASSDRPPAEQYF. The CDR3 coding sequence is TGCGCCAGCAGCGACAGACCTCCGGCCGAGCAGTACTTC.